This TCR beta chain stems from a study of low-dose radiotherapy and immunotherapy resistance in tumors. This clonotype was recorded at least ten times. Priming of first-strand cDNA relied on TRAV- and TRBV-specific primers (covering alpha and beta chains). TCRs underwent around 18 PCR cycles of amplification with a constant-region primer and V-primer adapter. From the reads, TCRdb called clonotypes with MiXCR, one entry per CDR3 protein. This table has more than 90,000 distinct CDR3 sequences, around 20% appearing once. The CDR3 runs to 12 residues. Germline CDR1 SGHNT, CDR2 YYREEE (reference sequence). The V end was cut by 2 bases, the J end by 3 bases, with 5 bases between. Time point in this sample: after trial treatment. The sample's treatment: LDRT plus nivolumab, ipilimumab, low-dose cyclophosphamide and aspirin (RACIN trial).

The source material was PBMCs, sampled after low-dose radiotherapy plus immunotherapy. This clonotype originated in a male donor with prostate cancer. The J gene is TRBJ2-5, the V gene TRBV5-4; D is undetermined. The CDR3 protein is CASSFEEETQYF. The CDR3 region has the DNA TGTGCCAGCAGCTTCGAGGAAGAGACCCAGTACTTC.